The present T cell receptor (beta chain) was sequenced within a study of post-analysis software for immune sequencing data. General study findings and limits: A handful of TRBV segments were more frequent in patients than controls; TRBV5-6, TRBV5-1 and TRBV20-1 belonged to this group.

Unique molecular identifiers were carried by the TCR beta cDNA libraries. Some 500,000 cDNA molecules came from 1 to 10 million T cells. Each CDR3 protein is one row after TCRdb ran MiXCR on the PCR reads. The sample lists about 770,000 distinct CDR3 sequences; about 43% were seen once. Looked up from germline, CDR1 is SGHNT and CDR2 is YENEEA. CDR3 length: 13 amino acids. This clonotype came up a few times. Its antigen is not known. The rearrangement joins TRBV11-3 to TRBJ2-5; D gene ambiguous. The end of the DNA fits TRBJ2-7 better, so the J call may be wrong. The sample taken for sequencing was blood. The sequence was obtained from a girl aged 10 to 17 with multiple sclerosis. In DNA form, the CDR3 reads TGTGCCAGCAGCTTAGAGGAGAGCTACGAGCAGTACTTC. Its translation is CASSLEESYEQYF.